These T cell receptor beta chains were read from a single sample in a study of CD8 T cells in ankylosing spondylitis. One entry per CDR3 protein results from TCRdb running MiXCR on the 5' RACE reads. The sample yields over 150,000 distinct CDR3 sequences, 13% seen once. The sample taken for sequencing was blood, either unsorted or a sorted T cell fraction (not recorded which). The origin of the receptors is a male donor with ankylosing spondylitis or in good health (not recorded which). The CDR3 runs from the conserved cysteine through the conserved F or W. Each record gives: D gene, V gene, clone size, J gene, CDR3 protein, CDR3 DNA. D genes are given only for firm matches. Expanded clones are given a class, and other clones once, few, many or no size at all.

D gene: NA; V gene: TRBV7-9; clone size: NA; J gene: TRBJ2-3; CDR3 protein: CASSDSDRGGDTQYF; CDR3 DNA: TGTGCCAGCAGCGACTCGGACCGCGGAGGAGATACGCAGTATTTT
D gene: NA; V gene: TRBV4-1; clone size: few; J gene: TRBJ2-5; CDR3 protein: CASSQDLTDQETQYF; CDR3 DNA: TGCGCCAGCAGCCAAGATTTGACAGACCAAGAGACCCAGTACTTC
D gene: TRBD1; V gene: TRBV20-1; clone size: few; J gene: TRBJ2-7; CDR3 protein: CSARDRLDYEQYF; CDR3 DNA: TGCAGTGCTAGGGACAGGTTAGACTACGAGCAGTACTTC
D gene: NA; V gene: TRBV20-1; clone size: NA; J gene: TRBJ2-1; CDR3 protein: CSASPTQGNEQFF; CDR3 DNA: TGCAGTGCTAGCCCTACTCAGGGGAATGAGCAGTTCTTC
D gene: NA; V gene: TRBV20-1; clone size: few; J gene: TRBJ2-2; CDR3 protein: CSAREGDTHTGELFF; CDR3 DNA: TGCAGTGCTAGAGAGGGTGACACTCACACCGGGGAGCTGTTTTTT
D gene: NA; V gene: TRBV4-1; clone size: many; J gene: TRBJ2-7; CDR3 protein: CASSGGAPYEQYF; CDR3 DNA: TGCGCCAGCAGCGGCGGGGCTCCCTACGAGCAGTACTTC
D gene: NA; V gene: TRBV5-1; clone size: many; J gene: TRBJ2-7; CDR3 protein: CASSLEGGAYEQYF; CDR3 DNA: TGCGCCAGCAGCTTGGAAGGCGGAGCCTACGAGCAGTACTTC
D gene: NA; V gene: TRBV5-4; clone size: few; J gene: TRBJ2-7; CDR3 protein: CASSLEPAYGGYEQYF; CDR3 DNA: TGTGCCAGCAGCTTGGAGCCGGCTTATGGTGGTTACGAGCAGTACTTC
D gene: NA; V gene: TRBV6-1; clone size: NA; J gene: TRBJ2-4; CDR3 protein: CASSRAPGTGKNIQYF; CDR3 DNA: TGTGCCAGCAGTCGAGCCCCCGGGACGGGGAAAAACATTCAGTACTTC
D gene: TRBD1; V gene: TRBV12-3/TRBV12-4; clone size: many; J gene: TRBJ2-7; CDR3 protein: CASSGTAYEQYF; CDR3 DNA: TGTGCCAGCAGCGGGACAGCCTACGAGCAGTACTTC
D gene: TRBD1; V gene: TRBV24-1; clone size: few; J gene: TRBJ1-4; CDR3 protein: CATKTGDATNEKLFF; CDR3 DNA: TGTGCCACCAAAACAGGGGACGCAACTAATGAAAAACTGTTTTTT
D gene: NA; V gene: TRBV5-1; clone size: few; J gene: TRBJ2-7; CDR3 protein: CASSLEGLGYEQYF; CDR3 DNA: TGCGCCAGCAGCTTGGAGGGACTGGGCTACGAGCAGTACTTC
D gene: NA; V gene: TRBV4-1; clone size: few; J gene: TRBJ1-5; CDR3 protein: CASSHATGGNQPQHF; CDR3 DNA: TGCGCCAGCAGCCATGCTACGGGGGGCAATCAGCCCCAGCATTTT
D gene: NA; V gene: TRBV7-9; clone size: NA; J gene: TRBJ2-4; CDR3 protein: CASSLMEELAKNIQYF; CDR3 DNA: TGTGCCAGCAGCTTGATGGAGGAACTAGCCAAAAACATTCAGTACTTC
D gene: NA; V gene: TRBV7-9; clone size: few; J gene: TRBJ1-4; CDR3 protein: CASSLDAATNEKLFF; CDR3 DNA: TGTGCCAGCAGCTTAGACGCTGCAACTAATGAAAAACTGTTTTTT
D gene: NA; V gene: TRBV5-1; clone size: NA; J gene: TRBJ2-7; CDR3 protein: CASSSYGNSYEQYF; CDR3 DNA: TGCGCCAGCAGCTCCTACGGGAACTCCTACGAGCAGTACTTC
D gene: TRBD1; V gene: TRBV4-2; clone size: few; J gene: TRBJ2-2; CDR3 protein: CASTQDRGYTGELFF; CDR3 DNA: TGTGCCAGCACCCAGGACAGGGGCTACACCGGGGAGCTGTTTTTT
D gene: NA; V gene: TRBV9; clone size: few; J gene: TRBJ1-1; CDR3 protein: CASSVTGAMNTEAFF; CDR3 DNA: TGTGCCAGCAGCGTAACGGGGGCGATGAACACTGAAGCTTTCTTT
D gene: TRBD2; V gene: TRBV24-1; clone size: many; J gene: TRBJ2-1; CDR3 protein: CAVGGSSYNEQFF; CDR3 DNA: TGTGCCGTGGGGGGGAGCTCCTACAATGAGCAGTTCTTC
D gene: NA; V gene: TRBV20-1; clone size: few; J gene: TRBJ1-1; CDR3 protein: CSPRSGTEVAEAFF; CDR3 DNA: TGCAGCCCGCGGTCGGGGACCGAAGTCGCTGAAGCTTTCTTT
D gene: NA; V gene: TRBV6-1; clone size: NA; J gene: TRBJ1-1; CDR3 protein: CASLLDPTNEAFF; CDR3 DNA: TGTGCCAGCCTTCTTGACCCAACCAATGAAGCTTTCTTT
D gene: NA; V gene: TRBV4-1; clone size: NA; J gene: TRBJ2-7; CDR3 protein: CASSPQKDGVSYEQYF; CDR3 DNA: TGCGCCAGCAGCCCCCAAAAAGACGGGGTCTCCTACGAGCAGTACTTC
D gene: NA; V gene: TRBV18; clone size: NA; J gene: TRBJ2-7; CDR3 protein: CASSPPASSGYF; CDR3 DNA: TGTGCCAGCTCACCACCGGCCTCCAGCGGGTACTTC
D gene: NA; V gene: TRBV7-8; clone size: NA; J gene: TRBJ2-7; CDR3 protein: CASTPSYEQYF; CDR3 DNA: TGTGCCAGCACACCCTCCTACGAGCAGTACTTC
D gene: TRBD2; V gene: TRBV11-2; clone size: NA; J gene: TRBJ2-7; CDR3 protein: CASSQRWGGLADRGHEQYF; CDR3 DNA: TGTGCCAGCAGCCAGCGTTGGGGGGGACTAGCGGATAGGGGCCACGAGCAGTACTTC
D gene: TRBD1; V gene: TRBV20-1; clone size: NA; J gene: TRBJ1-3; CDR3 protein: CSARTGQGGTIYF; CDR3 DNA: TGCAGTGCTAGGACAGGACAGGGCGGCACCATATATTTT
D gene: NA; V gene: TRBV6-5; clone size: NA; J gene: TRBJ2-1; CDR3 protein: CASSYSTGYEQFF; CDR3 DNA: TGTGCCAGCAGTTACTCGACTGGCTATGAGCAGTTCTTC
D gene: TRBD2; V gene: TRBV25-1; clone size: many; J gene: TRBJ2-1; CDR3 protein: CASSSGASGYNEQFF; CDR3 DNA: TGTGCCAGCAGTTCCGGGGCTAGCGGGTACAATGAGCAGTTCTTC
D gene: NA; V gene: TRBV2; clone size: NA; J gene: TRBJ2-3; CDR3 protein: CASSGWGTDTQYF; CDR3 DNA: TGTGCCAGCAGTGGATGGGGCACAGATACGCAGTATTTT
D gene: NA; V gene: TRBV20-1; clone size: few; J gene: TRBJ2-7; CDR3 protein: CSARDPAGPRDEQYF; CDR3 DNA: TGCAGTGCTAGAGATCCGGCAGGGCCCCGGGACGAGCAGTACTTC
D gene: TRBD2; V gene: TRBV5-1; clone size: NA; J gene: TRBJ2-3; CDR3 protein: CASSLAGASGALDTQYF; CDR3 DNA: TGCGCCAGCAGCTTGGCCGGAGCTAGCGGGGCCCTAGATACGCAGTATTTT
D gene: TRBD2; V gene: TRBV3-1; clone size: few; J gene: TRBJ2-7; CDR3 protein: CASRSGSGYEQYF; CDR3 DNA: TGTGCCAGCCGCAGCGGGAGCGGCTACGAGCAGTACTTC
D gene: NA; V gene: TRBV5-6; clone size: few; J gene: TRBJ2-3; CDR3 protein: CASSLAVQGTDTQYF; CDR3 DNA: TGTGCCAGCAGCTTGGCCGTCCAGGGGACAGATACGCAGTATTTT
D gene: NA; V gene: TRBV5-1; clone size: few; J gene: TRBJ2-7; CDR3 protein: CASSLGPLVSSYEQYF; CDR3 DNA: TGCGCCAGCAGCTTGGGTCCTCTGGTCAGCTCCTACGAGCAGTACTTC
D gene: TRBD1; V gene: TRBV27; clone size: few; J gene: TRBJ2-1; CDR3 protein: CASSLTPGTASYNEQFF; CDR3 DNA: TGTGCCAGCAGTTTAACCCCAGGGACAGCCTCCTACAATGAGCAGTTCTTC
D gene: NA; V gene: TRBV29-1; clone size: many; J gene: TRBJ1-2; CDR3 protein: CSVEAPVPKANYGYTF; CDR3 DNA: TGCAGCGTTGAAGCTCCTGTGCCGAAAGCTAACTATGGCTACACCTTC
D gene: TRBD1; V gene: TRBV11-2; clone size: NA; J gene: TRBJ2-3; CDR3 protein: CASGTGTVRTDTQYF; CDR3 DNA: TGTGCCAGCGGAACCGGGACAGTGCGCACAGATACGCAGTATTTT
D gene: TRBD2; V gene: TRBV3-1; clone size: few; J gene: TRBJ2-3; CDR3 protein: CASSQDPTSALGDTQYF; CDR3 DNA: TGTGCCAGCAGCCAAGACCCGACTAGCGCTTTGGGGGATACGCAGTATTTT
D gene: TRBD1; V gene: TRBV4-1; clone size: NA; J gene: TRBJ2-4; CDR3 protein: CASSQDRAGGSLDRIQYF; CDR3 DNA: TGCGCCAGCAGCCAAGATCGGGCAGGGGGCTCTTTGGACCGGATTCAGTACTTC
D gene: TRBD1; V gene: TRBV6-5; clone size: few; J gene: TRBJ2-2; CDR3 protein: CASSYSNRGTGELFF; CDR3 DNA: TGTGCCAGCAGTTACTCGAACAGGGGAACCGGGGAGCTGTTTTTT
D gene: NA; V gene: TRBV7-9; clone size: few; J gene: TRBJ2-3; CDR3 protein: CASSLPLADTQYF; CDR3 DNA: TGTGCCAGCAGCTTACCTTTGGCAGATACGCAGTATTTT
D gene: NA; V gene: TRBV7-2; clone size: NA; J gene: TRBJ2-1; CDR3 protein: CASSLVPSSYNEQFF; CDR3 DNA: TGTGCCAGCAGCTTAGTCCCAAGCTCCTACAATGAGCAGTTCTTC
D gene: TRBD1; V gene: TRBV29-1; clone size: many; J gene: TRBJ1-2; CDR3 protein: CSVEGHGTGRYYGYTF; CDR3 DNA: TGCAGCGTTGAAGGTCATGGGACAGGGCGCTACTATGGCTACACCTTC
D gene: TRBD1; V gene: TRBV14; clone size: few; J gene: TRBJ2-5; CDR3 protein: CASSQTRDRQETQYF; CDR3 DNA: TGTGCCAGCAGCCAGACCCGGGACAGACAAGAGACCCAGTACTTC
D gene: NA; V gene: TRBV15; clone size: NA; J gene: TRBJ2-5; CDR3 protein: CATSRVGYQETQYF; CDR3 DNA: TGTGCCACCAGCAGAGTGGGGTACCAAGAGACCCAGTACTTC
D gene: NA; V gene: TRBV10-3; clone size: many; J gene: TRBJ2-7; CDR3 protein: CAIIGGRSSYEQYF; CDR3 DNA: TGTGCCATCATTGGGGGGCGAAGTTCCTACGAGCAGTACTTC
D gene: NA; V gene: TRBV10-3; clone size: NA; J gene: TRBJ2-7; CDR3 protein: CAISDETQSSYEQYF; CDR3 DNA: TGTGCCATCAGTGACGAGACCCAAAGCTCCTACGAGCAGTACTTC
D gene: NA; V gene: TRBV7-9; clone size: NA; J gene: TRBJ2-7; CDR3 protein: CASSLFIYEQYF; CDR3 DNA: TGTGCCAGCAGCTTATTCATCTACGAGCAGTACTTC
D gene: TRBD1; V gene: TRBV12-3/TRBV12-4; clone size: many; J gene: TRBJ2-5; CDR3 protein: CASRYARDRQETQYF; CDR3 DNA: TGTGCCAGCAGGTACGCCAGGGACAGGCAAGAGACCCAGTACTTC
D gene: NA; V gene: TRBV19; clone size: NA; J gene: TRBJ2-7; CDR3 protein: CASSTSSVNEQYF; CDR3 DNA: TGTGCCAGTAGTACGTCCTCAGTCAACGAGCAGTACTTC
D gene: NA; V gene: TRBV3-1; clone size: few; J gene: TRBJ2-2; CDR3 protein: CASSQESAYTGELFF; CDR3 DNA: TGTGCCAGCAGCCAAGAATCCGCTTACACCGGGGAGCTGTTTTTT
D gene: NA; V gene: TRBV5-1; clone size: few; J gene: TRBJ2-7; CDR3 protein: CASSPPGLGTYEQYF; CDR3 DNA: TGCGCCAGCAGCCCTCCGGGACTGGGAACCTACGAGCAGTACTTC
D gene: NA; V gene: TRBV15; clone size: few; J gene: TRBJ2-2; CDR3 protein: CATSGGSKAGELFF; CDR3 DNA: TGTGCCACCAGCGGGGGGTCGAAGGCAGGGGAGCTGTTTTTT
D gene: TRBD2; V gene: TRBV20-1; clone size: few; J gene: TRBJ2-7; CDR3 protein: CSASHASGGEYEQYF; CDR3 DNA: TGCAGTGCTAGCCACGCCAGCGGGGGAGAATACGAGCAGTACTTC
D gene: TRBD2; V gene: TRBV29-1; clone size: many; J gene: TRBJ2-1; CDR3 protein: CSVETGRYNEQFF; CDR3 DNA: TGCAGCGTTGAAACCGGGAGGTACAATGAGCAGTTCTTC